This T cell receptor beta chain was captured in a study of T cell responses to AZD1222 COVID-19 vaccine. Overall study findings and caveats: Donors skewed white British and female; clonal diversity was possibly underestimated. Spike-specific TCR breadth and depth rose after two AZD1222 doses. Epitopes outside B.1.351 and B.1.1.7 mutated regions reportedly drew nearly half of spike TCRs.

With respect to this clone: Antigen specificity is unknown.

Profiling relied on immunoSEQ multiplex PCR, and the TCRdb table lists in-frame clones only, not all of them. The sample consists of some 180,000 clones, 92% of them appearing once. Per germline, CDR1 MNHEY and CDR2 SVGAGI. Trimming removed 0 bases from V and 3 bases from J; junction bases left unmatched: 6. This CDR3 comprises 16 residues. This receptor was taken from an adult in good health. Source: peripheral blood, taken on day 0 of AZD1222 vaccination. The chain employs TRBV6-5 and TRBJ2-3; 7 bases are a match to TRBD1. The CDR3 nucleotides are TGTGCCAGCAGTTACTCGAACAGGGGCGTTACAGATACGCAGTATTTT. Its protein product is CASSYSNRGVTDTQYF.